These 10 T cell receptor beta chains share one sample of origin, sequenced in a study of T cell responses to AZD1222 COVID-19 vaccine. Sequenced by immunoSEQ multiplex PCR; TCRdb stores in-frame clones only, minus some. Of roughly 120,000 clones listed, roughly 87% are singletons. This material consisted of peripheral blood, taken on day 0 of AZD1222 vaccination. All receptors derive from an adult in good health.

CDR3 in DNA: TGCGCCAGCAGCTTCCGGGAGAACACTGAAGCTTTCTTT. Its translation: CASSFRENTEAFF. The chain uses TRBV5-1 and TRBJ1-1; D is ambiguous. The V end was cut by 2 bases, the J end by 1 base, with 6 bases between. Germline V gene data show CDR1 as SGHRS and CDR2 as YFSETQ. There are 13 residues in the CDR3. The variable domain in full, with the rest retrieved from reference TRBV5-1 and TRBJ1-1, is KAGVTQTPRYLIKTRGQQVTLSCSPISGHRSVSWYQQTPGQGLQFLFEYFSETQRNKGNFPGRFSGRQFSNSRSEMNVSTLELGDSALYLCASSFRENTEAFFGQGTRLTVV.

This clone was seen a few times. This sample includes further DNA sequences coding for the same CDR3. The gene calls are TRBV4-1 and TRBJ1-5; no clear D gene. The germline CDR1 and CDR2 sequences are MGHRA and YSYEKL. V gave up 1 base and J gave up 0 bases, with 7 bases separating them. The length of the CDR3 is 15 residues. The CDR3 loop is CASSQVRDSNQPQHF. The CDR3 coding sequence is TGCGCCAGCAGCCAAGTTCGGGATAGCAATCAGCCCCAGCATTTT.

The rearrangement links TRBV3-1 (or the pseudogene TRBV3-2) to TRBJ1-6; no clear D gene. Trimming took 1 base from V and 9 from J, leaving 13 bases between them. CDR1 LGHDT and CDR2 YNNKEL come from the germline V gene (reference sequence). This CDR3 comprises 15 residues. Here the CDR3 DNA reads TGTGCCAGCAGCCAAGTAAAGGGTTTTGGTTCACCCCTCCACTTT. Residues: CASSQVKGFGSPLHF.

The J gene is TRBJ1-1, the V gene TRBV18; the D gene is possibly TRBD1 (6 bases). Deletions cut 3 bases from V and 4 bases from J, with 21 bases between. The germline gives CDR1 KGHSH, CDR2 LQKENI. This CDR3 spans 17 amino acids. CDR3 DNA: TGTGCCAGCTCACCGCCTCGACAGGAAGCCTGGATCACTGAAGCTTTCTTT. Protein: CASSPPRQEAWITEAFF.

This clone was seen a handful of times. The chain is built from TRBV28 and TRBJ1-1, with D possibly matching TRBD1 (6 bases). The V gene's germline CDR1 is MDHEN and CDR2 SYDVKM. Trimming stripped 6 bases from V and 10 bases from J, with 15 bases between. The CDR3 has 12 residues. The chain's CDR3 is CASSRSGGSAFF. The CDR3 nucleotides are TGTGCCAGCAGCCGAAGTGGGGGCTCAGCTTTCTTT.

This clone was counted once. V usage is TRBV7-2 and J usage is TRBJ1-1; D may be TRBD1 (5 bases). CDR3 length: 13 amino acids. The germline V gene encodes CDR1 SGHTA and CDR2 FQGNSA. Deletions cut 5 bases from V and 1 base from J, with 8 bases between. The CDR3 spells CASSNQGNTEAFF. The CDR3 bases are TGTGCCAGCAGCAACCAGGGGAACACTGAAGCTTTCTTT. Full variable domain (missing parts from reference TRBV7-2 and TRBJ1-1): GAGVSQSPSNKVTEKGKDVELRCDPISGHTALYWYRQSLGQGLEFLIYFQGNSAPDKSGLPSDRFSAERTGGSVSTLTIQRTQQEDSAVYLCASSNQGNTEAFFGQGTRLTVV.

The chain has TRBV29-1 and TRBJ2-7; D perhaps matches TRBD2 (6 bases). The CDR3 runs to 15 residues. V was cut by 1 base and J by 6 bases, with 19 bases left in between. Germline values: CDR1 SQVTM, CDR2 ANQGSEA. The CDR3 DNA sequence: TGCAGCGTTGAAGTAGACGGAGGGACCCCTTCCGAGCAGTACTTC. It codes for CSVEVDGGTPSEQYF.

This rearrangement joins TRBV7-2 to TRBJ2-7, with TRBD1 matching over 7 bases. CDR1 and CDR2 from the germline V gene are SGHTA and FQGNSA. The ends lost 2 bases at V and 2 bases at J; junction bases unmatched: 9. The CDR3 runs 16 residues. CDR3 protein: CASSLNGGQGAYEQYF. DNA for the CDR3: TGTGCCAGCAGCTTAAATGGTGGGCAGGGGGCCTACGAGCAGTACTTC.

This CDR3 reads CASSENQGLEQYF. The CDR3 nucleotides are TGTGCCAGCAGTGAAAACCAAGGGCTCGAGCAGTACTTC. The chain joins TRBV2 to TRBJ2-7; D remains unclear. The germline V and J ends were trimmed by 2 bases and 6 bases, with 11 bases remaining between them. CDR1 is SNHLY and CDR2 is FYNNEI in the germline V gene. This CDR3 contains 13 residues.

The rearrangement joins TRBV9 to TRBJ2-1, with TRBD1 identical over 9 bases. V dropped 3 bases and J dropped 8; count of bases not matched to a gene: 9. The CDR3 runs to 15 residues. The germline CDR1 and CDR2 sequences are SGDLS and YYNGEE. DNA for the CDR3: TGTGCCAGCAGCGACCGGGACAGGGTACGGGATGAGCAGTTCTTC. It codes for CASSDRDRVRDEQFF.